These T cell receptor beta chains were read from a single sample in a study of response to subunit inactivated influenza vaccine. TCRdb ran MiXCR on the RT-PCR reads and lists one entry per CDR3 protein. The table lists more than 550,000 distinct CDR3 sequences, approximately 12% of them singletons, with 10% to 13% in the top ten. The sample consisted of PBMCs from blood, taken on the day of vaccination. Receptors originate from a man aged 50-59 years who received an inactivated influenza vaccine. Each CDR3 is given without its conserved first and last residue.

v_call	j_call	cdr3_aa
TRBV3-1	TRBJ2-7	ASSQDPGRVIAYEQY
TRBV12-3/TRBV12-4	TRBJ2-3	ASSFKDRSPITDTQY
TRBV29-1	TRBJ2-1	SVEGSRISLNEQF
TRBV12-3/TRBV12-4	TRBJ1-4	ASSPGTAYNEKLF
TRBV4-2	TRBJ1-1	ASSPYTPEGTEAF
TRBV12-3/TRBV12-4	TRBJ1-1	ASSFLGRLNTEAF
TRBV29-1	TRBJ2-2	SGQGGDTGELF
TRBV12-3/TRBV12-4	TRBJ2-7	ASSLGTPSYEQY
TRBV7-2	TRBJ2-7	ASSLAVSAGGLWSYEQY
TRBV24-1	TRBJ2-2	ATSDSNRPTGELF
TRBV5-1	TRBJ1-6	ASSLDGLNSPLH
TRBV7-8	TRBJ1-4	ASSWWTSNEKLF
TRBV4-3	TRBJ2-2	ASSQEAYHGELF
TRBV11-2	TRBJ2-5	ASSLGLAGGPWETQY
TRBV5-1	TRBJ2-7	ASSRLLYGTYEQY
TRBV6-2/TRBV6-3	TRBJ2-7	ASSRTTSGRDEQY
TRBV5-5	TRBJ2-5	ASSLSLAGGQETQY
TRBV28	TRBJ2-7	ASSLPTGSSYEQY
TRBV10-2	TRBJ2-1	ASSSLAGFYNEQF
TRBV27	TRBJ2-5	ASSLSTGTQETQY
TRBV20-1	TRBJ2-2	SARMDGTGYTGELF
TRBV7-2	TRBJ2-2	ASSLTSRVTGELF
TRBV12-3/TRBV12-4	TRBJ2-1	ASSLRGSVYNEQF
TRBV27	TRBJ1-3	ASSLGAAGNTIY
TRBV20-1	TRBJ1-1	SALKGAMNTEAF
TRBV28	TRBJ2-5	ASSLRVGVPETQY
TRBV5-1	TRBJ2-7	ASSPLDSRSYEQY
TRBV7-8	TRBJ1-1	ASRPRRGLRGRNTEAF
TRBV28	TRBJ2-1	ASSRDSTRPYNEQF
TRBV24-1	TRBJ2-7	ATSDLRRYEQY
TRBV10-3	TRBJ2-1	AISEVRLAGEQF
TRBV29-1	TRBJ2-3	SAFWTGGTDTQY
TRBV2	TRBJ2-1	ASSWGEQF
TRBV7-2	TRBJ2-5	ASSLVRARGETQY
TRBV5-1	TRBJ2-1	ASSWGTSGGDEQF
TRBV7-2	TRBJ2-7	ASNLGGDEQY
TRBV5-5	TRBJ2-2	ASSSIRGQGERTGELF
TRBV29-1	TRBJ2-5	SVEDSRRLAGGETQY
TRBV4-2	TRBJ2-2	ASRLQVTNTGELF